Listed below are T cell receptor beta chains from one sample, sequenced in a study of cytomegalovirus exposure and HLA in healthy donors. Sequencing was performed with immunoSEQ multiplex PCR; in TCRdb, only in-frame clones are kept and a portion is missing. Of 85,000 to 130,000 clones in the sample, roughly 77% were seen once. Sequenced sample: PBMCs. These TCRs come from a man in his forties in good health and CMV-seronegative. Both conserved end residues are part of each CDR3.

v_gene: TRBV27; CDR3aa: CASSPRGGPYSGNTIYF
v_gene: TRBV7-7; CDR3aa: CASSFSLGRSGELFF
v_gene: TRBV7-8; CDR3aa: CASRLTTVTEAFF
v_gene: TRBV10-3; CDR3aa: CAISGKQTGLTNTGELFF
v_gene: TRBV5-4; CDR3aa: CASSSGTGQIYEQYF
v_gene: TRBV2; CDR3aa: CASSVIGQKSTDTQYF
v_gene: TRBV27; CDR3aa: CASSFSGGATGELFF
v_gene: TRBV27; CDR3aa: CASSLRGDTQYF
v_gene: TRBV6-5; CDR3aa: CASRLSGGPNYGYTF
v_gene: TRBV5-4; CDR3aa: CASSHPDRGYGYTF
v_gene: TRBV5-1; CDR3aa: CASSRAEGAISYEQYF
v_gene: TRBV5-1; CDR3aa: CASSLGGGVYEQYF
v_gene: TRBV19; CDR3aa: CASSPRVDTGELFF
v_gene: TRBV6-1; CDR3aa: CASTLPGASDSPLHF
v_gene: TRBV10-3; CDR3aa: CATRQNTGELFF
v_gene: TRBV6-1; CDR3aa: CASSPGTGAMYEQYF
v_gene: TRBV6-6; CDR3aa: CASRRDRGIEKLFF
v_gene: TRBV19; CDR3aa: CASRTATDTQYF
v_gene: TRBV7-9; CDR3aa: CAGSLEGGNQPQHF
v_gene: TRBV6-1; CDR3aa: CASSSPSDTQYF
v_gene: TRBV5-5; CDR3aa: CASSPAQGAFEKLFF
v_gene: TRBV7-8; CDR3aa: CASSRQTGDTEAFF
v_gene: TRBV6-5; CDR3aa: CASSPLQGRYGYTF
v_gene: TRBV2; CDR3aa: CASSVEQGDSPLF
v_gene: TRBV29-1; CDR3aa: CSGRTGGADTQYF
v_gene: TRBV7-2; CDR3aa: CASSLAGTAGAGGEQFF
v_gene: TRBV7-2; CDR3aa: CASSPNWREQYF
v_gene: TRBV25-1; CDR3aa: CASSEEGTGHNEQFF
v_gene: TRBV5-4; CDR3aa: CASSLEGRVNTDTQYF
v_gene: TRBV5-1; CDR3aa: CASSLELAGGAGTQYF
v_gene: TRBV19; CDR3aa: CASTSGPGTGNEKLFF
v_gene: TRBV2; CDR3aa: CASGRDRYYEQYF
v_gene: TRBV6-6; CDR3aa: CASTMDRGRYEQYF
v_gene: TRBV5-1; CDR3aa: CASRNTSIAGELFF
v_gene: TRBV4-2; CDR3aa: CASSQDTADSSYEQYF
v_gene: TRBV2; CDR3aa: CASSTGSSYNEQFF
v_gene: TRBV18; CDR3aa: CASSANRGQQETQYF
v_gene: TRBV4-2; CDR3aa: CASSQVISTGVVLTF
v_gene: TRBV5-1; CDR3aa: CASSSPGQDLIYTF
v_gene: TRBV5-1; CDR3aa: CASSAKASRGGETQYF
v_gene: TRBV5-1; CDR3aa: CASSLLGESADTQYF
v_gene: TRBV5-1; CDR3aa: CASSQRQGMNTEAFF
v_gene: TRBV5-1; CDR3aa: CASSLDTYYGYTF
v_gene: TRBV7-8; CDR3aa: CASSTTTGGLDTGELFF
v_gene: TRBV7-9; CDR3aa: CASSFSLSTDTQYF
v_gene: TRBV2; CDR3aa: CASREGSAYEQYF
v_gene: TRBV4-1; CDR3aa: CASSQAASGAGITSWELFF
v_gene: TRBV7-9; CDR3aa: CASSGLGTGDGYTF
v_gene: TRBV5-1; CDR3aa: CASSSGVVGGDYEQYF
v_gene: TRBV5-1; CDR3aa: CASSLPSNTEAFF
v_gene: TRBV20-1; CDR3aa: CSARKGRVAHF
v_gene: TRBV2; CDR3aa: CASSDRLAGVGETQYF
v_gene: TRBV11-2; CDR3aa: CASSSGNIGYTF
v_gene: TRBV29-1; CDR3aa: CSVRGPPDTQYF
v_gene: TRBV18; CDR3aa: CASSPQEQNYGYTF
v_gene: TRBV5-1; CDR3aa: CASSYTGGPGYEQYF
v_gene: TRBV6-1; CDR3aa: CASSEGLSNQRYEQYF